Below are 16 T cell receptor beta chains sequenced from a single sample in a study of a mutant IDH1 vaccine in newly diagnosed glioma. Documented time point: baseline, week 1 (first vaccination visit). Treatment: pre-vaccination baseline after standard-of-care therapy. Here immunoSEQ multiplex PCR was the method, and the copy in TCRdb shows in-frame clones only, minus some. The sample includes more than 80,000 clones, 83% seen only once; the top ten take 7% to 9%. Here the sequenced sample was PBMCs, taken from a glioma patient treated with radiotherapy, temozolomide or both. The receptors here all came from a woman between 45 and 60 years old with glioma.

CDR3 bases: TGTGCCAGCAGCCAAGAGAGCCAGGCCGCGAACCGCTACACCTTC. Amino acid sequence: CASSQESQAANRYTF. The chain carries TRBV4-2 and TRBJ1-2, with no clear D. CDR3 size: 15 residues. The germline V gene encodes CDR1 LGHNA and CDR2 YNFKEQ. V gave up 0 bases and J gave up 9 bases, with 17 bases separating them.

The genes are TRBV7-2 and TRBJ2-7, with D perhaps TRBD1 (5 bases). Looked up from germline, CDR1 is SGHTA and CDR2 is FQGNSA. This CDR3 is built from 15 residues. V dropped 4 bases and J dropped 2 bases, with 15 bases sitting between them. CDR3 nucleotides: TGTGCCAGCAGCTCCAGGGCGGTTGCACCCTACGAGCAGTACTTC. It yields the protein CASSSRAVAPYEQYF.

The chain couples TRBV4-1 to TRBJ1-2, with D possibly being TRBD1 (6 bases). Trimming pared 6 bases from V and 4 bases from J, leaving 24 bases between. The CDR3 covers 17 residues. The germline V gene encodes CDR1 MGHRA and CDR2 YSYEKL. This CDR3 reads CASSRKGQGNIFYGYTF. The DNA for the CDR3 is TGCGCCAGCAGTCGAAAAGGGCAGGGGAATATTTTCTATGGCTACACCTTC.

The chain joins TRBV7-9 to TRBJ2-1, with 9 bases identical to TRBD1. This CDR3 region has 19 residues. V trimming: 1 base; J trimming: 8 bases; junction bases outside the gene matches: 18. Germline-derived CDR1 and CDR2 are SEHNR and FQNEAQ (reference sequence). DNA for the CDR3: TGTGCCAGCAGCTTAGGGGGGACAGGGTCTCTCCTTACGCTGGATGAGCAGTTCTTC. This sequence encodes CASSLGGTGSLLTLDEQFF.

This clone turned up a few times. The gene calls are TRBV5-4 and TRBJ1-5, with D possibly TRBD1 on 5 matching bases. CDR1 SGHNT and CDR2 YYREEE come from the germline V gene (reference sequence). The germline V and J ends were trimmed by 3 bases and 0 bases, with 7 bases remaining between them. The CDR3 sequence is 14 residues long. This CDR3 reads CASSSRGSNQPQHF. The CDR3 nucleotides are TGTGCCAGCAGCTCGAGGGGTAGCAATCAGCCCCAGCATTTT.

J is TRBJ2-5 and V is TRBV28; D is perhaps TRBD1 (6 bases). V was trimmed by 6 bases and J by 1 base, leaving 15 bases between them. The CDR3 totals 15 residues. Germline CDR1 and CDR2: MDHEN and SYDVKM. This CDR3 is CASRGSQGSQETQYF. As DNA, the CDR3 is TGTGCCAGCAGGGGTTCACAGGGTTCCCAAGAGACCCAGTACTTC.

The genes are TRBV13 and TRBJ2-5; the D is unclear. Germline CDR1 and CDR2: PRHDT and FYEKMQ (reference sequence). V gave up 5 bases and J gave up 5 bases, with 12 bases separating them. The CDR3 is 13 amino acids. CDR3 sequence reads: CASSSATVETQYF. CDR3 in DNA: TGTGCCAGCAGCAGCGCCACCGTCGAGACCCAGTACTTC.

This chain uses TRBV7-9 with TRBJ1-2; D unclear. Germline lookup yields CDR1 SEHNR and CDR2 FQNEAQ (reference sequence). The germline V and J ends were trimmed by 4 bases and 6 bases, with 12 bases remaining between them. The CDR3 covers 13 residues. CDR3 sequence: CASSSRVGDGYTF. CDR3 coding DNA: TGTGCCAGCAGCTCCCGGGTTGGGGATGGCTACACCTTC.

The V and J genes are TRBV21-1 and TRBJ1-1; the D call TRBD1 from the table was never checked on the DNA. TRBV21-1 is tagged as a pseudogene. The CDR3 length is 16 residues. CDR3 in DNA: TGTGCCAGCAGCAAAAGCCAAGCCCACCTGGCTTCAGGGGCTTTCTTT. This codes for CASSKSQAHLASGAFF.

V usage is TRBV7-9 and J usage is TRBJ1-3; 7 bases align to TRBD1. Germline values: CDR1 SEHNR, CDR2 FQNEAQ (reference sequence). The CDR3 runs 18 residues. V lost 6 bases to trimming and J lost 5 bases; unmatched junction nucleotides: 19. The CDR3 coding sequence is TGTGCCAGCAGTCAACTTTCCGCACTTCAGGGGGTCAGAAACACCATATATTTT. This gives the protein CASSQLSALQGVRNTIYF. The variable domain in full, completed from reference TRBV7-9 and TRBJ1-3, reads DTGVSQNPRHKITKRGQNVTFRCDPISEHNRLYWYRQTLGQGPEFLTYFQNEAQLEKSRLLSDRFSAERPKGSFSTLEIQRTEQGDSAMYLCASSQLSALQGVRNTIYFGEGSWLTVV.

This clone was seen once. The chain is built from TRBV27 and TRBJ1-2, with a possible D match to TRBD1 (6 bases). Germline lookup yields CDR1 MNHEY and CDR2 SMNVEV (reference sequence). V lost 6 bases and J lost 7, with 12 bases in between. The CDR3 has 12 amino acids. The chain's CDR3 is CASRNEGGGYTF. The DNA for the CDR3 is TGTGCCAGCAGGAACGAGGGGGGTGGCTACACCTTC.

The chain couples TRBV9 to TRBJ2-7; D is perhaps TRBD2 (6 bases). Trimming pared 0 bases from V and 4 bases from J, leaving 14 bases between. The CDR3 has 15 amino acids. CDR1 is SGDLS, CDR2 YYNGEE, per germline. The CDR3 sequence: CASSVGRGWPYEQYF. CDR3 nucleotides: TGTGCCAGCAGCGTAGGGAGGGGCTGGCCTTACGAGCAGTACTTC. The full variable domain, in which reference TRBV9 and TRBJ2-7 provide the parts outside the CDR3, is DSGVTQTPKHLITATGQRVTLRCSPRSGDLSVYWYQQSLDQGLQFLIQYYNGEERAKGNILERFSAQQFPDLHSELNLSSLELGDSALYFCASSVGRGWPYEQYFGPGTRLTVT.

The V and J genes are TRBV28 and TRBJ1-1, with a weak D call TRBD1 (6 bases). Trimming cost V 4 bases and J 6 bases, with 12 bases left between them. The CDR3 has 13 amino acids. Germline assignment: CDR1 MDHEN and CDR2 SYDVKM. The CDR3 protein is CASSSQGKSEAFF. CDR3 bases: TGTGCCAGCAGTTCGCAGGGGAAGTCTGAAGCTTTCTTT.

The rearrangement uses TRBV11-2 and TRBJ1-4; the D is unclear. Trimming left V 1 base short and J 1 base short, with 7 bases between. Germline V gene data show CDR1 as SGHAT and CDR2 as FQNNGV. CDR3 length: 15 residues. Here the CDR3 DNA reads TGTGCCAGCAGCTTAGGAAGGATAACTAATGAAAAACTGTTTTTT. Its protein product is CASSLGRITNEKLFF.

CDR3 sequence: CASSVTGAYEQYF. The CDR3 coding sequence is TGCGCCAGCAGCGTGACAGGGGCCTACGAGCAGTACTTC. The chain uses TRBV5-1 and TRBJ2-7; 8 bases are shared with TRBD1. V gave up 4 bases and J gave up 2 bases; unmatched junction bases: 2. Germline lookup yields CDR1 SGHRS and CDR2 YFSETQ. The CDR3 totals 13 residues.

The chain has TRBV27 and TRBJ1-2; tentative D call: TRBD1 (6 bases). Germline CDR1 is MNHEY and CDR2 is SMNVEV (reference sequence). V lost 3 bases, J lost 8 bases, and 13 bases lay in between. This CDR3 spans 13 amino acids. CDR3: CASSFRDTGGYTF. CDR3 DNA: TGTGCCAGCAGTTTCCGGGACACAGGGGGCTACACCTTC.